Shown below are 8 T cell receptor beta chains from a single sample sequenced in a study of cytomegalovirus exposure and HLA in healthy donors. A multiplex PCR was run with 60 Vbeta primers and 13 Jbeta primers. Only in-frame clones appear in the TCRdb table, and some are missing; sequencing was by immunoSEQ multiplex PCR. The table records more than 150,000 clones, approximately 85% of them present only once. The specimen was PBMCs. The receptors stem from a man aged 18-30 years in good health and CMV-seropositive.

This rearrangement joins TRBV9 to TRBJ2-3; D unclear. The V end was cut by 4 bases, the J end by 4 bases, with 10 bases between. Germline CDR1 reads SGDLS; CDR2 reads YYNGEE. The CDR3 contains 13 residues. CDR3 sequence (DNA): TGTGCCAGCAGCCCGAGTGCCCCAGATACGCAGTATTTT. It is translated as CASSPSAPDTQYF.

V gene TRBV2 combines with J gene TRBJ2-5; 7 bases map to TRBD2. Trimming took 7 bases from V and 2 from J; bases not matched to a gene: 4. CDR3 length: 13 amino acids. Germline values: CDR1 SNHLY, CDR2 FYNNEI. The CDR3 DNA reads TGTGCCAGCAATACGGGGGGTCAAGAGACCCAGTACTTC. Residues: CASNTGGQETQYF.

The CDR3 loop reads CAWSAWGDEKLFF. For the CDR3, the DNA is TGTGCCTGGAGTGCGTGGGGAGATGAAAAACTGTTTTTT. This chain uses TRBV30 with TRBJ1-4; D gene ambiguous. Trimming left V 1 base short and J 6 bases short, with 9 bases between. The CDR3 totals 13 residues. Per germline, CDR1 GTSNPN and CDR2 SVGIG (reference sequence). The entire variable domain, with the rest obtained from reference TRBV30 and TRBJ1-4, is as follows: SQTIHQWPATLVQPVGSPLSLECTVEGTSNPNLYWYRQAAGRGLQLLFYSVGIGQISSEVPQNLSASRPQDRQFILSSKKLLLSDSGFYLCAWSAWGDEKLFFGSGTQLSVL.

The J gene is TRBJ2-7, the V gene TRBV2; TRBD2 matches 8 bases. The V and J ends lost 6 bases and 4 bases, in that order; junction bases with no gene match: 8. Per germline, CDR1 SNHLY and CDR2 FYNNEI. This CDR3 contains 14 residues. The CDR3 loop reads CASSLPGGRYEQYF. DNA of the CDR3: TGTGCCAGCAGCCTCCCGGGGGGGAGGTACGAGCAGTACTTC.

The chain uses TRBV7-6 and TRBJ2-1; 8 bases fit TRBD1. CDR1 and CDR2 (germline): SGHVS, FNYEAQ. The V and J ends lost 3 bases and 9 bases, in that order; junction bases with no gene match: 4. There are 13 residues in the CDR3. Here the CDR3 DNA reads TGTGCCAGCAGCTTGGGACAGGATAGTGAGCAGTTCTTC. Translated: CASSLGQDSEQFF.

A remark on this clone: Different DNA sequences within this sample yield the same CDR3. This chain uses TRBV9 with TRBJ2-1; 7 positions match TRBD2. The germline V gene encodes CDR1 SGDLS and CDR2 YYNGEE. The CDR3 is made up of 13 amino acids. Germline trimming cut 2 bases from V and 6 bases from J; bases unmatched to any gene: 2. CDR3 bases: TGTGCCAGCAGCGTTGGGGGGGGCAATGAGCAGTTCTTC. It specifies CASSVGGGNEQFF.

V and J are TRBV10-1 and TRBJ1-2, with a possible D match to TRBD1 (5 bases). Trimming left V 2 bases short and J 12 bases short, with 16 bases between. The CDR3 runs 13 residues. The germline V gene encodes CDR1 WNHNN and CDR2 SYGVQD (reference sequence). The chain's CDR3 is CASSEKWGGEDTF. CDR3 DNA sequence: TGCGCCAGCAGTGAGAAGTGGGGGGGGGAGGACACCTTC.

The CDR3 sequence: CASSIDLAGTQYF. DNA of the CDR3: TGTGCCAGTAGTATAGATCTCGCGGGGACCCAGTACTTC. The chain has TRBV19 and TRBJ2-5; D may be TRBD2 (5 bases). The CDR3 totals 13 residues. V was shortened by 0 bases and J by 7 bases, with 9 bases between the two germline ends. Per germline, CDR1 LNHDA and CDR2 SQIVND (reference sequence).